One and the same sample provided the 16 T cell receptor beta chains below, sequenced in a study of cytomegalovirus exposure and HLA in healthy donors. 60 Vbeta and 13 Jbeta primers were used in PCR. Clones were read by immunoSEQ multiplex PCR, and TCRdb kept only the in-frame ones, dropping some. The sample includes 150,000 to 180,000 clones, 60% to 85% of them seen just once. Specimen: PBMCs. Every receptor here comes from a woman aged 40 to 55 in good health and CMV-seronegative.

The CDR3 sequence is CASSRSRGEETQYF. The CDR3, as DNA: TGTGCCAGCAGCAGAAGCCGGGGTGAAGAGACCCAGTACTTC. The genes are TRBV28 and TRBJ2-5, with D perhaps matching TRBD2 (5 bases). CDR1 is MDHEN, CDR2 SYDVKM, per germline. CDR3 length equals 14 residues. V was cut by 6 bases and J by 3 bases, with 14 bases left in between.

A single count supports this clone. The chain recombines TRBV2 with TRBJ2-7; TRBD2 is a possible D gene (5 bases). The ends were cut back, 7 bases at V and 3 bases at J, with 16 bases in the middle. Germline CDR1 reads SNHLY; CDR2 reads FYNNEI. The CDR3 sequence is 14 residues long. The CDR3 nucleotides read TGTGCCAGCATAAGGGAGATAGGGCGCTACGAGCAGTACTTC. Its translation is CASIREIGRYEQYF. The full variable domain, its missing parts supplied by reference TRBV2 and TRBJ2-7, is EPEVTQTPSHQVTQMGQEVILRCVPISNHLYFYWYRQILGQKVEFLVSFYNNEISEKSEIFDDQFSVERPDGSNFTLKIRSTKLEDSAMYFCASIREIGRYEQYFGPGTRLTVT.

J is TRBJ1-5 and V is TRBV4-1, with 9 positions matching TRBD1. V trimming: 3 bases; J trimming: 5 bases; junction bases outside the gene matches: 8. The germline V gene encodes CDR1 MGHRA and CDR2 YSYEKL. This CDR3 spans 16 amino acids. CDR3 nucleotide sequence: TGCGCCAGCAGCCAGCAAGTGAGACAGGGGGATCAGCCCCAGCATTTT. This translates into CASSQQVRQGDQPQHF.

The chain joins TRBV29-1 to TRBJ1-4, with 11 positions matching TRBD1. The CDR3 has 13 amino acids. Germline V CDR1 and CDR2: SQVTM, ANQGSEA. The trim removed 7 bases at V and 7 bases at J, leaving 5 bases unmatched. The CDR3 DNA is TGCAGCGCAACCGGGACAGGGGGTGAAAAACTGTTTTTT. It is translated as CSATGTGGEKLFF.

J is TRBJ1-2 and V is TRBV7-9, with a possible D match to TRBD1 (5 bases). Trimming shortened V by 0 bases and J by 4 bases, and 12 bases separated the two germline ends. Per the germline V gene, CDR1 is SEHNR and CDR2 is FQNEAQ (reference sequence). The CDR3 sequence is 15 residues long. The CDR3 region has the DNA TGTGCCAGCAGCTTAGCAGGAGGGGTCCTCTATGGCTACACCTTC. Translated: CASSLAGGVLYGYTF.

The V and J genes are TRBV5-1 and TRBJ2-3; D remains unclear. The CDR3 length is 15 residues. V was shortened by 0 bases and J by 0 bases, with 8 bases between the two germline ends. Germline values: CDR1 SGHRS, CDR2 YFSETQ. Here the CDR3 DNA reads TGCGCCAGCAGCTTGGTGCCAGATAGCACAGATACGCAGTATTTT. Encoded protein: CASSLVPDSTDTQYF.

The chain is built from TRBV13 and TRBJ2-1; TRBD2 matches 7 bases. The germline CDR1 and CDR2 sequences are PRHDT and FYEKMQ (reference sequence). The CDR3 is 14 amino acids. V shed 2 bases and J 4 bases; nucleotides not matched to a gene: 2. The CDR3 is CASSLSGVYNEQFF. DNA of the CDR3: TGTGCCAGCAGCTTAAGCGGGGTGTACAATGAGCAGTTCTTC.

The V call is TRBV28, the J call TRBJ1-2; TRBD1 is a possible D gene (6 bases). The CDR3 consists of 13 residues. Germline loops: CDR1 MDHEN, CDR2 SYDVKM. Trimming left V 4 bases short and J 4 bases short, with 10 bases between. DNA of the CDR3: TGTGCCAGCAGTTCCGGACAGTCCTATGGCTACACCTTC. Its translation is CASSSGQSYGYTF.

This chain joins TRBV6-1 and TRBJ2-5, with D perhaps TRBD1 (6 bases). There are 16 residues in the CDR3. The ends were cut back, 3 bases at V and 7 bases at J, with 21 bases in the middle. The germline gives CDR1 MNHNS, CDR2 SASEGT. CDR3 DNA: TGTGCCAGCAGTGATTCCTGGCAGGGGACACGTACGACCCAGTACTTC. It translates to CASSDSWQGTRTTQYF.

The V and J genes are TRBV5-1 and TRBJ2-7, with D maybe TRBD2 (6 bases). With 4 bases removed from V and 2 bases from J, the gap between germline ends came to 13 bases. CDR3 length equals 14 residues. Per germline, CDR1 SGHRS and CDR2 YFSETQ. Written as DNA, the CDR3 is TGCGCCAGCAGCCCAGGGACTCCTGCCTACGAGCAGTACTTC. It encodes CASSPGTPAYEQYF.

The chain recombines TRBV27 with TRBJ2-1; possibly TRBD1 for D (5 bases). This CDR3 has 14 residues. Germline CDR1 reads MNHEY; CDR2 reads SMNVEV (reference sequence). The V end lost 3 bases, the J end lost 7 bases, and 13 bases lay between the germline ends. CDR3 in DNA: TGTGCCAGCAGTTTTGGGAATTCAGGGAATGAGCAGTTCTTC. It specifies CASSFGNSGNEQFF.

The chain has TRBV6-1 and TRBJ1-4, with 7 bases that match TRBD1. CDR1 is MNHNS and CDR2 is SASEGT in the germline V gene. Trimming took 4 bases from V and 6 from J; bases not matched to a gene: 5. CDR3 size: 14 residues. CDR3 nucleotides: TGTGCCAGCAGTGGACCAACAGGGGATGAAAAACTGTTTTTT. Translation: CASSGPTGDEKLFF.

V is TRBV7-8 and J is TRBJ1-4; D gene unclear. CDR1 is SGHVS, CDR2 FQNEAQ, per germline. The CDR3 totals 13 residues. V was clipped by 3 bases and J by 8 bases, with 10 bases between them. CDR3: CASSFGWEEKLFF. As DNA, the CDR3 is TGTGCCAGCAGCTTTGGTTGGGAGGAAAAACTGTTTTTT. Full variable domain (missing parts from reference TRBV7-8 and TRBJ1-4): GAGVSQSPRYKVAKRGQDVALRCDPISGHVSLFWYQQALGQGPEFLTYFQNEAQLDKSGLPSDRFFAERPEGSVSTLKIQRTQQEDSAVYLCASSFGWEEKLFFGSGTQLSVL.

This clone has only one observation. This chain joins TRBV2 and TRBJ1-1; D gene uncertain. CDR3 length equals 16 residues. Trimming pared 4 bases from V and 0 bases from J, leaving 15 bases between. CDR1 is SNHLY, CDR2 FYNNEI, per germline. For the CDR3, the DNA is TGTGCCAGCAGTGGAGGAGCACACCCCATGAACACTGAAGCTTTCTTT. This sequence encodes CASSGGAHPMNTEAFF.

The gene calls are TRBV6-1 and TRBJ1-5, with 9 bases lining up with TRBD1. CDR1 and CDR2 from the germline V gene are MNHNS and SASEGT. The junction had 8 bases not matched to a gene; V was cut back by 7 bases and J by 7 bases. This CDR3 spans 14 amino acids. The CDR3 region has the DNA TGTGCCAGCAAAGTTACAGGGGGCGAGCAGCCCCAGCATTTT. Protein sequence: CASKVTGGEQPQHF.

The V gene is TRBV6-5, the J gene TRBJ2-5, with D perhaps matching TRBD2 (6 bases). Trimming pared 0 bases from V and 5 bases from J, leaving 16 bases between. CDR1 is MNHEY and CDR2 is SVGAGI in the germline V gene. The CDR3 contains 16 residues. The CDR3 DNA follows: TGTGCCAGCAGTTACTCTTCGGCCGGGGGAAGGGAGACCCAGTACTTC. Protein product: CASSYSSAGGRETQYF.